This paragraph covers one T cell receptor beta chain sequence. Its antigen is not identified. These data come from a study of T-cell memory formation after mild COVID-19. Points from the study as a whole: Clones that shrank (day 15 to 85) were balanced CD4/CD8, whereas later expanders leaned CD4+.

MiXCR, run by TCRdb on the 5' RACE reads, gives a single entry per CDR3 protein. Altogether about 390,000 distinct CDR3 sequences are present, about a sixth being singletons, with the ten largest covering under 25%. The trim removed 4 bases at V and 5 bases at J, leaving 5 bases unmatched. Germline assignment: CDR1 DFQATT and CDR2 SNEGSKA (reference sequence). This CDR3 has 13 amino acids. Sequenced: PBMCs or a T cell subset sorted from them (not recorded which). The chain couples TRBV20-1 to TRBJ2-1, with 7 bases matching TRBD1. This clonotype was sampled from a man between 18 and 35 years old who had mild COVID-19 (a few samples of this study predate the infection). Cell type and time point are not known. The CDR3 nucleotides read TGCAGTGCTAACGGACAGGCCGACAATGAGCAGTTCTTC. It specifies CSANGQADNEQFF.